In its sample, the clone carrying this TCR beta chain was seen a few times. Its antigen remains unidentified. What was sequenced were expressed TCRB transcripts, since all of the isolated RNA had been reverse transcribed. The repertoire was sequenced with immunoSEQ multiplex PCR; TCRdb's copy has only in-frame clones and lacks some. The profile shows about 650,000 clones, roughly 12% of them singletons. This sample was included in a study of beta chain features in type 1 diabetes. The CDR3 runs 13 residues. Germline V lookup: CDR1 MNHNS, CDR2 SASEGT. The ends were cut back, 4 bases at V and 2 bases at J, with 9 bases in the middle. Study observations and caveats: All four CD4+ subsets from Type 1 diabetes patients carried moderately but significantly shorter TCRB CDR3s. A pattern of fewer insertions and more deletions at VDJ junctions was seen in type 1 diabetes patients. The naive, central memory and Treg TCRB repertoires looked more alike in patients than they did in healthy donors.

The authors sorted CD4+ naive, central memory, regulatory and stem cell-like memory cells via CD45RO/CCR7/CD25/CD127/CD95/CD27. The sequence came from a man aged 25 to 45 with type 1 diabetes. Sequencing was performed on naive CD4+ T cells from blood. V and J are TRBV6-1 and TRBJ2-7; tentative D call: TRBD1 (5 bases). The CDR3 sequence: CASSVDTPYEQYF. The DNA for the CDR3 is TGTGCCAGCAGTGTGGACACCCCCTACGAGCAGTACTTC.